Given below is one T cell receptor beta chain in context. In the study's own analysis: Reference gene primer amplification gave nucleated cell count estimates. Assay used: immunoSEQ multiplex PCR; TCRdb lists only in-frame clones, some missing. D and trimming come from the DNA, and the V and J calls and clone size come from that table. Of around 250,000 clones in the sample, around four fifths were seen once. The sample comes from a study of blood T cell repertoires in COVID-19. The source material was peripheral blood. The receptor was derived from a man aged 35 to 55 with active or convalescent COVID-19.

The CDR3 nucleotides read TGTGCCAGTAGCCTGGGCGGGGCCTTCACAGATACGCAGTATTTT. Amino acids: CASSLGGAFTDTQYF. The chain links TRBV19 to TRBJ2-3; possible D gene TRBD2, 6 bases. From germline, CDR1 is LNHDA and CDR2 SQIVND (reference sequence). The V and J ends lost 6 bases and 2 bases respectively, with 15 bases between them. The CDR3 spans 15 residues.